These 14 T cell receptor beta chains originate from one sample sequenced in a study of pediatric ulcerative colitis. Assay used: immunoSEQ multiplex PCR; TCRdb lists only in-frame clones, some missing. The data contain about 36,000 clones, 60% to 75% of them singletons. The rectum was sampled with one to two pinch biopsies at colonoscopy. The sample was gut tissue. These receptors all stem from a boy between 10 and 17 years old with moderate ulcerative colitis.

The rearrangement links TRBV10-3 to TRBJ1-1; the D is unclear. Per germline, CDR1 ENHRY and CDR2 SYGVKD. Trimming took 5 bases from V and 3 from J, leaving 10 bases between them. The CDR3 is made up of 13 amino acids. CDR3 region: CAISRRVDTEAFF. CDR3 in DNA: TGTGCCATCAGTAGACGGGTGGACACTGAAGCTTTCTTT.

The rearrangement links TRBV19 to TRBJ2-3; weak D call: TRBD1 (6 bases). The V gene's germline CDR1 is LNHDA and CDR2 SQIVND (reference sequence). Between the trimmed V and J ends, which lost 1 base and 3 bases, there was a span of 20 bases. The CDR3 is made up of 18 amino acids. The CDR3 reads CASSIGVQGGFGTDTQYF. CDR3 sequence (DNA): TGTGCCAGTAGTATAGGTGTACAGGGCGGGTTTGGGACAGATACGCAGTATTTT.

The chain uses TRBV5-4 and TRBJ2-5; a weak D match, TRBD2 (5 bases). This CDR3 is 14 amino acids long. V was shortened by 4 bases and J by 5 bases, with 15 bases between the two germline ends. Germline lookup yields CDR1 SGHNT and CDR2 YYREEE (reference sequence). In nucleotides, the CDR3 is TGTGCCAGCAGCCCCTCTGCGGGCGCGGAGACCCAGTACTTC. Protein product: CASSPSAGAETQYF.

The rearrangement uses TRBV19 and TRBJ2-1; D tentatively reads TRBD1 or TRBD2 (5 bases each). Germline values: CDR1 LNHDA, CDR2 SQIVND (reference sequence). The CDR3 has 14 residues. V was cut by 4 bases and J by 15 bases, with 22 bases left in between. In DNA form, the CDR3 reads TGTGCCAGTAGTAGGGCCGTGGGGCAGGGCGAGGGGTTCTTC. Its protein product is CASSRAVGQGEGFF.

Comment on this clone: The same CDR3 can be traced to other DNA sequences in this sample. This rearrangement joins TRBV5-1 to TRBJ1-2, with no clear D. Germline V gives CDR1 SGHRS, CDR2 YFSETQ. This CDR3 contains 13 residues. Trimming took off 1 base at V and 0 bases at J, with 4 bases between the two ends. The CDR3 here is CASSLTANYGYTF. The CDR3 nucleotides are TGCGCCAGCAGCTTGACGGCTAACTATGGCTACACCTTC.

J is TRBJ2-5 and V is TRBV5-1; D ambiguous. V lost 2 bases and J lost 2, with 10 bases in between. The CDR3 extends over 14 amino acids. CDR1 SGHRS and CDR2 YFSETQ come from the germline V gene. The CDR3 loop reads CASSFSNVQETQYF. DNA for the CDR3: TGCGCCAGCAGCTTTTCTAACGTTCAAGAGACCCAGTACTTC.

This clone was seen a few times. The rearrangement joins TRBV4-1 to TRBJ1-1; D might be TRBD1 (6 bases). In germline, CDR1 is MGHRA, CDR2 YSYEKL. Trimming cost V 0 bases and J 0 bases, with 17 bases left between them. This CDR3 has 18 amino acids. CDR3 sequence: CASSQEGNRAHMNTEAFF. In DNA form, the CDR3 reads TGCGCCAGCAGCCAAGAGGGGAACAGGGCCCATATGAACACTGAAGCTTTCTTT.

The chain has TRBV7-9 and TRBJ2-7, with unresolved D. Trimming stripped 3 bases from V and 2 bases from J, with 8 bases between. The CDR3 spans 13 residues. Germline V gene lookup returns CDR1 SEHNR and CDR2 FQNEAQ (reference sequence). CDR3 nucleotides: TGTGCCAGCAGCTTTCGGAATGCCTACGAGCAGTACTTC. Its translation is CASSFRNAYEQYF. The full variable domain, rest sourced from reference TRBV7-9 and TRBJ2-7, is DTGVSQNPRHKITKRGQNVTFRCDPISEHNRLYWYRQTLGQGPEFLTYFQNEAQLEKSRLLSDRFSAERPKGSFSTLEIQRTEQGDSAMYLCASSFRNAYEQYFGPGTRLTVT.

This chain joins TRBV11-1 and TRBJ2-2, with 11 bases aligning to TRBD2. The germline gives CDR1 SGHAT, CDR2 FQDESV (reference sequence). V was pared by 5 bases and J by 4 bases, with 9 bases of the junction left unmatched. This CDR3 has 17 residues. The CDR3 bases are TGTGCCAGCAGCCCCCCGGGACTAGCGGAAACCACCGGGGAGCTGTTTTTT. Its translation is CASSPPGLAETTGELFF. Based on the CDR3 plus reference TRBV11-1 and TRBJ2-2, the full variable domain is EAEVAQSPRYKITEKSQAVAFWCDPISGHATLYWYRQILGQGPELLVQFQDESVVDDSQLPKDRFSAERLKGVDSTLKIQPAELGDSAMYLCASSPPGLAETTGELFFGEGSRLTVL.

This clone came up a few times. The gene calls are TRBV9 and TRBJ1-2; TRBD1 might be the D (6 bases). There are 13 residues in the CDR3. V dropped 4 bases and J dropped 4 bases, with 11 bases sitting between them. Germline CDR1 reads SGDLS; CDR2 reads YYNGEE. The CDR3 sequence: CASSPTGSYGYTF. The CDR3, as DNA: TGTGCCAGCAGCCCTACAGGGAGCTATGGCTACACCTTC.

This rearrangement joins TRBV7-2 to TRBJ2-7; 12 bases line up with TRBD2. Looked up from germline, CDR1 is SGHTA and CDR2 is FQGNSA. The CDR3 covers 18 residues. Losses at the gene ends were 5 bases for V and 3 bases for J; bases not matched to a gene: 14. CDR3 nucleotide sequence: TGTGCCAGCAGCCCGAGACTAGCGGGGGCCCTTGGCCGCTACGAGCAGTACTTC. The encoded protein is CASSPRLAGALGRYEQYF.

CDR3 region: CASSKNREFYGYTF. The CDR3 region has the DNA TGTGCCAGTAGTAAAAACAGGGAGTTCTATGGCTACACCTTC. The V gene is TRBV19, the J gene TRBJ1-2; perhaps TRBD1 as D (6 bases). The CDR3 is 14 residues long. The germline gives CDR1 LNHDA, CDR2 SQIVND (reference sequence). V shed 4 bases and J shed 4 bases, with 13 bases lying between them.

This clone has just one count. The CDR3 coding sequence is TGCGCCAGCAGCCAAGATAAGGCGGGAGGGGATGAGCAGTTCTTC. Translation: CASSQDKAGGDEQFF. This chain joins TRBV4-1 and TRBJ2-1; the match to TRBD2 covers 9 bases. After removal of 0 bases from V and 8 bases from J, the junction contained 5 bases not matched to a gene. Germline lookup yields CDR1 MGHRA and CDR2 YSYEKL. CDR3 length: 15 amino acids.

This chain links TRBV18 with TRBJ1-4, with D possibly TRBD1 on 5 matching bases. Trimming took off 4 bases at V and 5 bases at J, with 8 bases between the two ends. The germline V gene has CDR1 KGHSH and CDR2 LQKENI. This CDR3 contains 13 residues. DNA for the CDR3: TGTGCCAGCTCACGGGGCCAAAATGAAAAACTGTTTTTT. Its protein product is CASSRGQNEKLFF.